The 3 T cell receptor beta chains below were found in one sample sequenced in a study of cytomegalovirus exposure and HLA in healthy donors. Both 60 Vbeta primers and 13 Jbeta primers went into the PCR. The method was immunoSEQ multiplex PCR; TCRdb's version includes in-frame clones alone and lacks a portion of them. Seen here are around 100,000 clones, less than 75% observed once, and the top ten hold about 11%. The sample was PBMCs. Every receptor here comes from a middle-aged man in good health and CMV-seropositive.

This chain joins TRBV6-6 and TRBJ1-1; TRBD1 might be the D (6 bases). The CDR3 runs to 14 residues. The germline gives CDR1 MNHNY, CDR2 SVGAGI (reference sequence). Trimming shortened V by 6 bases and J by 4 bases, and 15 bases separated the two germline ends. This CDR3 reads CASSEQGRSTEAFF. In DNA form, the CDR3 reads TGTGCCAGCAGCGAACAGGGAAGAAGCACTGAAGCTTTCTTT.

To note about this clone: Relative to the germline gene, one junction end is altered; a read error may explain this. At the DNA level, this CDR3 is encoded by other sequences in the same sample as well. This sequence joins TRBV5-1 and TRBJ1-5; a weak D match, TRBD1 (5 bases). There are 14 residues in the CDR3. The V gene's germline CDR1 is SGHRS and CDR2 YFSETQ. CDR3 region: CASSLGGGNQPQHF. In nucleotides, the CDR3 is TGCGCCAGCAGTTTGGGGGGGGGCAATCAGCCCCAGCATTTT.

This clone was counted a single time. The chain couples TRBV6-5 to TRBJ1-2, with TRBD1 identical over 8 bases. The CDR3 totals 13 residues. The germline V gene has CDR1 MNHEY and CDR2 SVGAGI. V trimming: 8 bases; J trimming: 4 bases; junction bases outside the gene matches: 6. CDR3 amino acids: CASSRDRLYGYTF. The CDR3 DNA reads TGTGCCAGCTCCCGGGACAGGCTCTATGGCTACACCTTC.